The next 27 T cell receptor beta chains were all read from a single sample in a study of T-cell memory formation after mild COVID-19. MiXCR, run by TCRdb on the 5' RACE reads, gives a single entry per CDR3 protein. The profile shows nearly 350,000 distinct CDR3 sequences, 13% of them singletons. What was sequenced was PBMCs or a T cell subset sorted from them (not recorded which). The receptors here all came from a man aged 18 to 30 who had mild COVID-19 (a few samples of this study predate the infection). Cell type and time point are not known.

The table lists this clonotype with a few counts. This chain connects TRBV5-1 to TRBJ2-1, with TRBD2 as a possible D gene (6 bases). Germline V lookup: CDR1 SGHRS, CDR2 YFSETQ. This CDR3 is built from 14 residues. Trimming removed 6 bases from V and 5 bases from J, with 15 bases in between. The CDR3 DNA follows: TGCGCCAGCAATACAGCCCCGGGGGACAATGAGCAGTTCTTC. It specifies CASNTAPGDNEQFF. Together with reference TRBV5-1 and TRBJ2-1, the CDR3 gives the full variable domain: KAGVTQTPRYLIKTRGQQVTLSCSPISGHRSVSWYQQTPGQGLQFLFEYFSETQRNKGNFPGRFSGRQFSNSRSEMNVSTLELGDSALYLCASNTAPGDNEQFFGPGTRLTVL.

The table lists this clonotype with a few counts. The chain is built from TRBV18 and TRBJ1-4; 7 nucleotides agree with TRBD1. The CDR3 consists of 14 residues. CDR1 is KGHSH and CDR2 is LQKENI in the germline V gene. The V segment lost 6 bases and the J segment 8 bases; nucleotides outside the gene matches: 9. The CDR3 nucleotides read TGTGCCAGCTCCCGGCAGGGGGTACACGAAAAACTGTTTTTT. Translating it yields CASSRQGVHEKLFF.

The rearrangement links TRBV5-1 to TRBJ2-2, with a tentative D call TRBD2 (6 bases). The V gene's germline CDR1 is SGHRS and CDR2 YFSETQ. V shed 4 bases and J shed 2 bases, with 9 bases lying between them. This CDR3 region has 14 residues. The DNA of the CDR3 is TGCGCCAGCAGCATGGGACTTAACACCGGGGAGCTGTTTTTT. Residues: CASSMGLNTGELFF.

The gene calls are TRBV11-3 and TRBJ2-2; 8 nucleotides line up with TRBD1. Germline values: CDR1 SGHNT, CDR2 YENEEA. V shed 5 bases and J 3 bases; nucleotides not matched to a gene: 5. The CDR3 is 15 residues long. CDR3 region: CASSPTGGYTGELFF. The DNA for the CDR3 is TGTGCCAGCAGCCCAACAGGGGGGTACACCGGGGAGCTGTTTTTT.

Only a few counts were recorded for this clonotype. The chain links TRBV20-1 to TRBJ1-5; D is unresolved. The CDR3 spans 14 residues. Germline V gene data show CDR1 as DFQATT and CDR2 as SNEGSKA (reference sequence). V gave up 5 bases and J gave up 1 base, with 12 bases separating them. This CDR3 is CSASAQASNQPQHF. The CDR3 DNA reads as TGCAGTGCTTCGGCCCAGGCAAGCAATCAGCCCCAGCATTTT.

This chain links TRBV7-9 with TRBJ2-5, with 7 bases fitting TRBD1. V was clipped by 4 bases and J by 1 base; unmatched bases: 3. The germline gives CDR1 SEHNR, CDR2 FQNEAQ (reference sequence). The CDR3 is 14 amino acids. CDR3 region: CASSSQGIQETQYF. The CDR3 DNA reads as TGTGCCAGCAGCTCACAGGGGATCCAAGAGACCCAGTACTTC.

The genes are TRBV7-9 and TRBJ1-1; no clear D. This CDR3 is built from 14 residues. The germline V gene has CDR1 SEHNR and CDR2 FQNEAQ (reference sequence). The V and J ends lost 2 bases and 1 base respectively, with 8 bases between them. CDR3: CASSLLSKNTEAFF. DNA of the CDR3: TGTGCCAGCAGCTTATTGTCCAAGAACACTGAAGCTTTCTTT.

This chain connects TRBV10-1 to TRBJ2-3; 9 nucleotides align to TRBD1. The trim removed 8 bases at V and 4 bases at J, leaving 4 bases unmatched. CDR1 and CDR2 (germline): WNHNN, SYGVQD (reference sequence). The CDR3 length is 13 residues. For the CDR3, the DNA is TGCGCCAGCCGGGACAGGGCAGCAGATACGCAGTATTTT. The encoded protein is CASRDRAADTQYF.

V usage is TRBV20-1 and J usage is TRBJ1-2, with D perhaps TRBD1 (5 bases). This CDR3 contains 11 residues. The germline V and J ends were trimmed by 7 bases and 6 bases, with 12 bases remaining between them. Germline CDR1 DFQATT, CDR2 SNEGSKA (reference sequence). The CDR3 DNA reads TGCAGTGTGAGCGGGGCGAATGGCTACACCTTC. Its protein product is CSVSGANGYTF.

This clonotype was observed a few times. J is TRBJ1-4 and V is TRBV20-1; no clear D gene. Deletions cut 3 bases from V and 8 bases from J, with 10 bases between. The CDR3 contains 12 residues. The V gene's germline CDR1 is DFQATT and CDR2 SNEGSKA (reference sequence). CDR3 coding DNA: TGCAGTGCTAGGCACAGCCTGGAAAAACTGTTTTTT. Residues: CSARHSLEKLFF.

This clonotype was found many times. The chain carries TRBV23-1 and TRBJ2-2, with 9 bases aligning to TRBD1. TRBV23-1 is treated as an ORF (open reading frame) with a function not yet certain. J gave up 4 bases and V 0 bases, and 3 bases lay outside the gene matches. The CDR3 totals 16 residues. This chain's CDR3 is CASSQSGTGTTGELFF. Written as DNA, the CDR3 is TGCGCCAGCAGTCAATCGGGGACAGGGACCACCGGGGAGCTGTTTTTT.

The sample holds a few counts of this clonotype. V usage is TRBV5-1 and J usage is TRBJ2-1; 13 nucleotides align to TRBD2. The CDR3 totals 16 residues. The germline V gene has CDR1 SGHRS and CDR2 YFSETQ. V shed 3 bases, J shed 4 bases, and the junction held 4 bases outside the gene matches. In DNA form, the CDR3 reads TGCGCCAGCAGCTCCCTGGGACTAGCGGGATACAATGAGCAGTTCTTC. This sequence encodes CASSSLGLAGYNEQFF.

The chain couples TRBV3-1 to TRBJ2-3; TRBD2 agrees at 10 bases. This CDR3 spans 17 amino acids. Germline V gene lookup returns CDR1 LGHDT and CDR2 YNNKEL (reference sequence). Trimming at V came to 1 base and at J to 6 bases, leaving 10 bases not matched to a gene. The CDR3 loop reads CASSQVLELAGLDTQYF. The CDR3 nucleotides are TGTGCCAGCAGCCAAGTGCTTGAACTAGCGGGGCTCGATACGCAGTATTTT.

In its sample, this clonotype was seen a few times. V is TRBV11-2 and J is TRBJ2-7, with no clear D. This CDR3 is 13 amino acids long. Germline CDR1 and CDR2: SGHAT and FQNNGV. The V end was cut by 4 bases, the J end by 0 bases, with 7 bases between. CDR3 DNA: TGTGCCAGCAGCTCAATCAGCTCCTACGAGCAGTACTTC. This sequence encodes CASSSISSYEQYF.

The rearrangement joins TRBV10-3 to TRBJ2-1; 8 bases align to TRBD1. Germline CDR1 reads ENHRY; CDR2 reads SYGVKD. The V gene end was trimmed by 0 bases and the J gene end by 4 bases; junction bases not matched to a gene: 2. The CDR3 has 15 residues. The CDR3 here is CAISESRTGYNEQFF. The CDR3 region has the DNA TGTGCCATCAGTGAGTCTAGGACAGGGTACAATGAGCAGTTCTTC.

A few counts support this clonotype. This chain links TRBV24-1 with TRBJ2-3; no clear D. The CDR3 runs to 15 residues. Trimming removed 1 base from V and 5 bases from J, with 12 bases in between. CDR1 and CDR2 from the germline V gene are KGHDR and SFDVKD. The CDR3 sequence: CATSDFEGFGDTQYF. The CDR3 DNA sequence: TGTGCCACCAGTGATTTTGAAGGGTTTGGAGATACGCAGTATTTT.

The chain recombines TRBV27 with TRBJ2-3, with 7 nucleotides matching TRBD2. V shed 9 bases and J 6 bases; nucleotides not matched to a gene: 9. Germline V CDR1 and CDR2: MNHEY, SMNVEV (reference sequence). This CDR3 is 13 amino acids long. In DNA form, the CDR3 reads TGTGCCAGTACCTCCGGGGGGTGGGATACGCAGTATTTT. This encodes CASTSGGWDTQYF.

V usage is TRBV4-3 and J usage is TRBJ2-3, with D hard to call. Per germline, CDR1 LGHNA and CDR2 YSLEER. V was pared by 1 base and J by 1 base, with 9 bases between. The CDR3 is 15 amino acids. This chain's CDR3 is CASSQGPDGTDTQYF. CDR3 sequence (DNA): TGCGCCAGCAGCCAAGGCCCCGATGGCACAGATACGCAGTATTTT.

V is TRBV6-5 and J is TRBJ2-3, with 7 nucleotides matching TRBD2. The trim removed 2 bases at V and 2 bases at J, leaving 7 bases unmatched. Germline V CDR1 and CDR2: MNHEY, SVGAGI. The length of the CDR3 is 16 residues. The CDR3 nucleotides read TGTGCCAGCAGTTACCGGGCAGCGGGGAACACAGATACGCAGTATTTT. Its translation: CASSYRAAGNTDTQYF.

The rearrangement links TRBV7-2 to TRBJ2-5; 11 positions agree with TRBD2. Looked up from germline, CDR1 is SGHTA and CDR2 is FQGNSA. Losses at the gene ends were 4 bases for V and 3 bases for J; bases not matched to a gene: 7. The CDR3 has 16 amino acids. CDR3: CASSSFPGLAEETQYF. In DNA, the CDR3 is TGTGCCAGCAGCTCCTTCCCGGGACTAGCGGAAGAGACCCAGTACTTC.

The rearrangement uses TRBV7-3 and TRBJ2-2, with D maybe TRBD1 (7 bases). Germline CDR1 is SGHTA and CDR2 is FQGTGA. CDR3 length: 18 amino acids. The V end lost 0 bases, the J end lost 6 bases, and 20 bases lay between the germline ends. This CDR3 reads CASSLTRQGPGGSGELFF. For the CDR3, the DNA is TGTGCCAGCAGCTTAACCAGACAGGGTCCCGGAGGGTCCGGGGAGCTGTTTTTT.

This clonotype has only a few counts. The CDR3 spells CASSVEGYGDSPLHF. As DNA, the CDR3 is TGTGCCAGCAGCGTAGAAGGGTATGGAGATTCACCCCTCCACTTT. V is TRBV9 and J is TRBJ1-6; D gene unclear. This CDR3 has 15 residues. Trimming removed 0 bases at V and 8 bases at J, with 12 bases between. Germline V gives CDR1 SGDLS, CDR2 YYNGEE.

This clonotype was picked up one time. Here the CDR3 DNA reads TGTGCCAGCAGGGCTAGCGGGGGAACCGGGGAGCTGTTTTTT. This sequence encodes CASRASGGTGELFF. This chain links TRBV2 with TRBJ2-2; 10 nucleotides agree with TRBD2. The CDR3 runs 14 residues. The germline gives CDR1 SNHLY, CDR2 FYNNEI. V trimming: 6 bases; J trimming: 5 bases; junction bases outside the gene matches: 3.

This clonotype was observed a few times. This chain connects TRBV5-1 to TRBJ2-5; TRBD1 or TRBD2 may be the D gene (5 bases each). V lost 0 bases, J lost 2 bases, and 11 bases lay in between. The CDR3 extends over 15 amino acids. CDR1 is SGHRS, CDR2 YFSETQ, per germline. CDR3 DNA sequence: TGCGCCAGCAGCTTGGTCGGGACGCGACAAGAGACCCAGTACTTC. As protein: CASSLVGTRQETQYF.

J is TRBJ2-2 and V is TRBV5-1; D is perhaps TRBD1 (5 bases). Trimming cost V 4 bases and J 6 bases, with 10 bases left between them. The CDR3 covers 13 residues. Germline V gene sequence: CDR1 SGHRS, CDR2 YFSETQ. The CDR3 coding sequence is TGCGCCAGCAGCCCAATGACAGCCGGGGAGCTGTTTTTT. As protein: CASSPMTAGELFF.

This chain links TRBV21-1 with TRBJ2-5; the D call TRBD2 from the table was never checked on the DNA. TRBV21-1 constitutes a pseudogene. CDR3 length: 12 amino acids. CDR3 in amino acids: CAFSEGRETQYF. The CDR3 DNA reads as TGTGCCTTTTCAGAGGGTCGAGAGACCCAGTACTTC.

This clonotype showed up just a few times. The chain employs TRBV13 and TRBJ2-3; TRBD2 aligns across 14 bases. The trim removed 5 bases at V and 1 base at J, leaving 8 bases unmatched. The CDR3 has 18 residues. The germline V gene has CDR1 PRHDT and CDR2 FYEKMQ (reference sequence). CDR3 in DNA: TGTGCCAGCAGCCACGGGACTAGCGGGGGTTCGGGCACAGATACGCAGTATTTT. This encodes CASSHGTSGGSGTDTQYF.